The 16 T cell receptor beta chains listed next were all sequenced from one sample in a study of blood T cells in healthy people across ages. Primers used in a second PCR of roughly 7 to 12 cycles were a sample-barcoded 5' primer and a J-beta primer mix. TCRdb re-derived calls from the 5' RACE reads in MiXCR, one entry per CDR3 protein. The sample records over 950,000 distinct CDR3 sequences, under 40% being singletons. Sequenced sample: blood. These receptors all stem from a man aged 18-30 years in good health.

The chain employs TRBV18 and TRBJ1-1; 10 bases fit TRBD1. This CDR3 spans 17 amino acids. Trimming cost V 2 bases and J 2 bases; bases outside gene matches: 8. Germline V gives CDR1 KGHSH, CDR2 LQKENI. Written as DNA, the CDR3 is TGTGCCAGCTCACCATCCGGGACAGGGGCCCACAACACTGAAGCTTTCTTT. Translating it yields CASSPSGTGAHNTEAFF.

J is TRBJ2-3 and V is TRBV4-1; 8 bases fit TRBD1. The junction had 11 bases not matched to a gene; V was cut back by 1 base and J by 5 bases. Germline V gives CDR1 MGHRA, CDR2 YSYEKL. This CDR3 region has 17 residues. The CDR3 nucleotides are TGCGCCAGCAGCCAAGTTCTCGGGACAGGTCCAAAAGATACGCAGTATTTT. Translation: CASSQVLGTGPKDTQYF.

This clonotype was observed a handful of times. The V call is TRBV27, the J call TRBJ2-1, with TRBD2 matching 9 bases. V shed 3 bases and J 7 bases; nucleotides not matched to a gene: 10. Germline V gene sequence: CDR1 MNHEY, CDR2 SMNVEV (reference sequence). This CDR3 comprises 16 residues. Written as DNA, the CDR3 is TGTGCCAGCAGTTTTATAGGGACTAGCAATGGGAATGAGCAGTTCTTC. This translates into CASSFIGTSNGNEQFF.

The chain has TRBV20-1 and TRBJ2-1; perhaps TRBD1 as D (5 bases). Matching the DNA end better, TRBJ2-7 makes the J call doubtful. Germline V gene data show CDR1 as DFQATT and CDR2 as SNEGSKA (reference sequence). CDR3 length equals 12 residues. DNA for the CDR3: TGCAGTGCTAGTGCCAGGGTGGGGGAGCAGTACTTC. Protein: CSASARVGEQYF.

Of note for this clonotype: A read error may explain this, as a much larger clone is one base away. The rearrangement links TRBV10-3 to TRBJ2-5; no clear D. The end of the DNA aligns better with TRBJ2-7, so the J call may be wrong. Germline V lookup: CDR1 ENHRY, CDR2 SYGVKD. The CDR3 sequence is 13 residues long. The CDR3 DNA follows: TGTGCCATCAGTGGTGACCCTTACGACGAGCAGTACTTC. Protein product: CAISGDPYDEQYF.

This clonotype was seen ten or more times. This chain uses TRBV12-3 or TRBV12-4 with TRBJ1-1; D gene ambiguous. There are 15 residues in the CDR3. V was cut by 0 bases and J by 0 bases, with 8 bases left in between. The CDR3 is CASSLAPGLNTEAFF. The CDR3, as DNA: TGTGCCAGCAGTTTAGCCCCTGGCTTGAACACTGAAGCTTTCTTT.

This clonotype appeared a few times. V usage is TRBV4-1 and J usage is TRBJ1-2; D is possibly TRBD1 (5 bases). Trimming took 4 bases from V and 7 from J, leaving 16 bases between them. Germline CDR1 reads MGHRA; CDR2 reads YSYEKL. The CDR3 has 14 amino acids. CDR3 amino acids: CASSLYAGILGYTF. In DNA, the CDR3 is TGCGCCAGCAGCCTGTATGCAGGGATTCTTGGCTACACCTTC.

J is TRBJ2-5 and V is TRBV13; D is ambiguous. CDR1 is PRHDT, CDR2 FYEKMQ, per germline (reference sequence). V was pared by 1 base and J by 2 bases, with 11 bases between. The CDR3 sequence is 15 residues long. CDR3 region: CASSLVIGGQETQYF. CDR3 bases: TGTGCCAGCAGCTTAGTTATCGGCGGACAAGAGACCCAGTACTTC.

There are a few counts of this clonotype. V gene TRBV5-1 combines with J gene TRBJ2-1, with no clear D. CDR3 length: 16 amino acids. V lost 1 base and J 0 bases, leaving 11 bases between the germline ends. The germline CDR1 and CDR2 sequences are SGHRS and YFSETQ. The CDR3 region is CASSLSAISSYNEQFF. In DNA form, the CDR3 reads TGCGCCAGCAGCTTGTCAGCGATAAGCTCCTACAATGAGCAGTTCTTC.

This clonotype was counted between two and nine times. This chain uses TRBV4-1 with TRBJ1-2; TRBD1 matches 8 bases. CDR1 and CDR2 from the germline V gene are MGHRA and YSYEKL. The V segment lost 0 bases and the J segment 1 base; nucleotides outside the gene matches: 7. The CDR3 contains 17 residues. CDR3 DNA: TGCGCCAGCAGCCAAGATATAACAGGGGGAAGTAACTATGGCTACACCTTC. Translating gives CASSQDITGGSNYGYTF.

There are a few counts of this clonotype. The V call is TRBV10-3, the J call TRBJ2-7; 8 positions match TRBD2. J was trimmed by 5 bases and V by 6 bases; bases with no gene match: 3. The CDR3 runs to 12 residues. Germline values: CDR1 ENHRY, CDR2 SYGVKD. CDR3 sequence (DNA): TGTGCCATCAGCGAGCGGGGGAACGAGCAGTACTTC. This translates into CAISERGNEQYF.

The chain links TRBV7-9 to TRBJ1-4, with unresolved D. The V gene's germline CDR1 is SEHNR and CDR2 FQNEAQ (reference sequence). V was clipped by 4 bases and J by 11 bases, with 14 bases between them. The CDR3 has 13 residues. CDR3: CASSSQPRGKLFF. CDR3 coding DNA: TGTGCCAGCAGCTCGCAACCCCGTGGGAAACTGTTTTTT.

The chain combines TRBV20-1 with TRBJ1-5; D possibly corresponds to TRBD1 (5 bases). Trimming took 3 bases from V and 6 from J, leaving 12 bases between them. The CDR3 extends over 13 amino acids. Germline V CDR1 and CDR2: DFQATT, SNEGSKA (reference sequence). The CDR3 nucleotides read TGCAGTGCTAGTGGCAGGGCCCGTCAGCCCCAGCATTTT. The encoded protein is CSASGRARQPQHF.

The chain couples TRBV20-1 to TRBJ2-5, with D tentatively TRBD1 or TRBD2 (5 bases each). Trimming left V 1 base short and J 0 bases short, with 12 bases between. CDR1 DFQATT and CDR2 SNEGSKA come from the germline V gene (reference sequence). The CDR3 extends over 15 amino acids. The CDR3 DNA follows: TGCAGTGCTAGAGGAGGGGTAGGGGACCAAGAGACCCAGTACTTC. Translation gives CSARGGVGDQETQYF.

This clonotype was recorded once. CDR3 nucleotides: TGCAGCGTTGAAGAGAGCCAGAGCACAGATACGCAGTATTTT. This encodes CSVEESQSTDTQYF. The chain links TRBV29-1 to TRBJ2-3, with D unresolved. Trimming pared 0 bases from V and 0 bases from J, leaving 7 bases between. The CDR3 length is 14 residues. CDR1 and CDR2 (germline): SQVTM, ANQGSEA.

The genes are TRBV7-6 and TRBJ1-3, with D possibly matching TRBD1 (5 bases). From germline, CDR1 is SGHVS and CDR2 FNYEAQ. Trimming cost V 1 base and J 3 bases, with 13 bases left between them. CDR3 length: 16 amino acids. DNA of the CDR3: TGTGCCAGCAGCTTAGGGTGGGGACGGATTGGAAACACCATATATTTT. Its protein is CASSLGWGRIGNTIYF. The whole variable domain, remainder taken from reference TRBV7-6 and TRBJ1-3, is GAGVSQSPRYKVTKRGQDVALRCDPISGHVSLYWYRQALGQGPEFLTYFNYEAQQDKSGLPNDRFSAERPEGSISTLTIQRTEQRDSAMYRCASSLGWGRIGNTIYFGEGSWLTVV.